The 16 T cell receptor beta chains given below trace back to one sample, sequenced in a study of blood T cell repertoires in COVID-19. The protocol was immunoSEQ multiplex PCR, while the TCRdb copy is restricted to in-frame clones and leaves out a portion. The sample records about 320,000 clones, around 85% being singletons. The specimen was PBMCs or T cells enriched from blood (not recorded which). These receptors came from a woman aged 30 to 39 who had been exposed to COVID-19.

With regard to this clone: Other DNA sequences within the sample encode an identical CDR3. The CDR3 region is CASSPTGETEAFF. In DNA form, the CDR3 reads TGTGCCAGCTCACCGACAGGGGAGACTGAAGCTTTCTTT. J is TRBJ1-1 and V is TRBV18, with 8 bases lining up with TRBD1. Germline lookup yields CDR1 KGHSH and CDR2 LQKENI. The junction had 2 bases not matched to a gene; V was cut back by 3 bases and J by 5 bases. CDR3 size: 13 residues.

J is TRBJ1-4 and V is TRBV7-9; TRBD1 matches 12 bases. The CDR3 length is 16 residues. V lost 3 bases, J lost 8 bases, and 7 bases stayed unmatched. CDR1 SEHNR and CDR2 FQNEAQ come from the germline V gene (reference sequence). CDR3 DNA sequence: TGTGCCAGCAGCTTTAAATACGGGACAGGGGGCGAAAAACTGTTTTTT. Translating gives CASSFKYGTGGEKLFF.

This clone was observed a few times. This chain links TRBV28 with TRBJ1-5; 10 bases align to TRBD1. Germline CDR1 is MDHEN and CDR2 is SYDVKM. The CDR3 covers 15 residues. V was clipped by 0 bases and J by 6 bases; unmatched bases: 2. Written as DNA, the CDR3 is TGTGCCAGCAGTTTATGGACAGGGGGCGGTCAGCCCCAGCATTTT. This sequence encodes CASSLWTGGGQPQHF.

The table lists this clone with a count of one. The chain carries TRBV11-1 and TRBJ2-4; 7 nucleotides match TRBD1. Per the germline V gene, CDR1 is SGHAT and CDR2 is FQDESV (reference sequence). The V gene end was trimmed by 5 bases and the J gene end by 0 bases; junction bases not matched to a gene: 4. The CDR3 loop spans 15 amino acids. The DNA for the CDR3 is TGTGCCAGCAGCCCAAGGGACAGAGCCAAAAACATTCAGTACTTC. Translating gives CASSPRDRAKNIQYF.

This chain joins TRBV27 and TRBJ1-5, with TRBD1 identical over 8 bases. The trim removed 6 bases at V and 6 bases at J, leaving 7 bases unmatched. The CDR3 sequence is 14 residues long. Germline lookup yields CDR1 MNHEY and CDR2 SMNVEV (reference sequence). The CDR3 protein is CASSQDRVSQPQHF. The CDR3 nucleotides are TGTGCCAGCAGCCAGGACAGGGTCAGTCAGCCCCAGCATTTT.

The chain has TRBV7-6 and TRBJ2-3; TRBD2 matches 14 bases. The germline gives CDR1 SGHVS, CDR2 FNYEAQ. After removal of 5 bases from V and 0 bases from J, the junction contained 7 bases not matched to a gene. The CDR3 consists of 18 residues. The CDR3 region is CASSPRLAGGVSTDTQYF. CDR3 DNA sequence: TGTGCCAGCAGCCCGAGACTAGCGGGAGGGGTTAGCACAGATACGCAGTATTTT.

The rearrangement links TRBV6-1 to TRBJ2-2; weak D call: TRBD2 (5 bases). Germline assignment: CDR1 MNHNS and CDR2 SASEGT. The CDR3 has 16 amino acids. V lost 4 bases to trimming and J lost 0 bases, with 12 bases between them. The CDR3, as DNA: TGTGCCAGCAGTGTGTCGTACGGGACGAACACCGGGGAGCTGTTTTTT. It is translated as CASSVSYGTNTGELFF.

This clone came up once. This chain connects TRBV4-1 to TRBJ1-5, with 9 bases identical to TRBD1. The CDR3 is 16 amino acids. Germline V gives CDR1 MGHRA, CDR2 YSYEKL. J was trimmed by 5 bases and V by 4 bases; bases with no gene match: 9. This CDR3 is CASSRRDRARDQPQHF. CDR3 coding DNA: TGCGCCAGCAGCCGCCGGGACAGGGCTAGGGATCAGCCCCAGCATTTT.

The table lists this clone with a few counts. The J gene is TRBJ2-7, the V gene TRBV4-3; 8 bases match TRBD2. CDR1 is LGHNA, CDR2 YSLEER, per germline. Germline trimming cut 0 bases from V and 4 bases from J; bases unmatched to any gene: 8. The CDR3 has 16 residues. As DNA, the CDR3 is TGCGCCAGCAGCCAAGATGAGGCTAGCGGGCTTTACGAGCAGTACTTC. It is translated as CASSQDEASGLYEQYF.

This clone is a singleton in its sample. The chain recombines TRBV5-1 with TRBJ1-4, with D perhaps matching TRBD1 (5 bases). V was trimmed by 3 bases and J by 7 bases, leaving 19 bases between them. Germline V lookup: CDR1 SGHRS, CDR2 YFSETQ. This CDR3 comprises 16 residues. The CDR3 spells CASSSREGMKPEKLFF. Here the CDR3 DNA reads TGCGCCAGCAGCTCCCGGGAGGGGATGAAACCTGAAAAACTGTTTTTT.

The chain couples TRBV6-4 to TRBJ1-5, with D perhaps matching TRBD1 (5 bases). The CDR3 has 13 amino acids. Between the trimmed V and J ends, which lost 7 bases and 6 bases, there was a span of 13 bases. Per the germline V gene, CDR1 is MRHNA and CDR2 is SNTAGT. The CDR3 sequence is CASTTGQVQPQHF. The DNA of the CDR3 is TGTGCCAGCACAACAGGACAAGTTCAGCCCCAGCATTTT.

J is TRBJ2-7 and V is TRBV5-1, with 7 bases that match TRBD2. V shed 0 bases, J shed 5 bases, and the junction held 8 bases outside the gene matches. Germline V gene sequence: CDR1 SGHRS, CDR2 YFSETQ. The CDR3 consists of 15 residues. The CDR3 loop is CASSLAFGRENEQYF. The CDR3 DNA is TGCGCCAGCAGCTTGGCGTTTGGGAGGGAGAACGAGCAGTACTTC.

This clone has a single count. The chain joins TRBV9 to TRBJ1-4, with D perhaps TRBD1 (6 bases). Deletions cut 3 bases from V and 8 bases from J, with 20 bases between. Germline-derived CDR1 and CDR2 are SGDLS and YYNGEE. CDR3 length: 16 residues. The CDR3 DNA reads TGTGCCAGCAGCGCCCCCTACAGGGATGGGGAAGAAAAACTGTTTTTT. Translation: CASSAPYRDGEEKLFF.

The CDR3: CASTTTGAGGQPQHF. The CDR3 DNA follows: TGTGCCAGCACCACCACTGGGGCAGGGGGACAGCCCCAGCATTTT. The chain carries TRBV28 and TRBJ1-5; TRBD1 agrees at 7 bases. The length of the CDR3 is 15 residues. The germline CDR1 and CDR2 sequences are MDHEN and SYDVKM. The junction had 13 bases not matched to a gene; V was cut back by 7 bases and J by 7 bases.

The chain links TRBV7-3 to TRBJ2-3; 7 nucleotides agree with TRBD2. V lost 1 base and J lost 3; bases outside the gene matches: 4. Germline loops: CDR1 SGHTA, CDR2 FQGTGA. This CDR3 spans 15 amino acids. In DNA, the CDR3 is TGTGCCAGCAGCTTAAGCGGGAGCGGGACAGATACGCAGTATTTT. This gives the protein CASSLSGSGTDTQYF.

The rearrangement uses TRBV30 and TRBJ1-5, with 8 bases fitting TRBD1. The germline gives CDR1 GTSNPN, CDR2 SVGIG (reference sequence). The ends lost 4 bases at V and 0 bases at J; junction bases unmatched: 2. This CDR3 region has 14 residues. For the CDR3, the DNA is TGTGCCTGGAAAGACAGGGGTAGCAATCAGCCCCAGCATTTT. This encodes CAWKDRGSNQPQHF.